Listed here is a single T cell receptor (beta chain). These data belong to a study of blood T cell repertoires in COVID-19. Study at large: From T cells, B-cell-depleted T cells, or PBMCs came the material, which was cDNA or gDNA.

The CDR3 is 16 residues long. The germline CDR1 and CDR2 sequences are SGHRS and YFSETQ. Trimming removed 3 bases from V and 5 bases from J, with 19 bases in between. In the original processing: Scientists estimated how many nucleated cells there were by amplifying reference gene primers. Here immunoSEQ multiplex PCR was the method, and the copy in TCRdb shows in-frame clones only, minus some. The DNA was the basis for D and trimming; V, J and clone size are from that table. The sample comprises around 130,000 clones, 70% to 85% of which are singletons, and over 9% rests with the top ten. The V and J genes are TRBV5-1 and TRBJ2-3; the D gene is possibly TRBD2 (6 bases). The sample taken for sequencing was peripheral blood. This TCR came from a woman aged 60 to 75 with acute or convalescent COVID-19. The DNA for the CDR3 is TGCGCCAGCAGCTCCCGGGACTCCAAAAAAGGAGATACGCAGTATTTT. Translation gives CASSSRDSKKGDTQYF.